Below are 10 T cell receptor beta chains sequenced from a single sample in a study of cytomegalovirus exposure and HLA in healthy donors. PCR employed 60 Vbeta and 13 Jbeta primers. Repertoires were generated with immunoSEQ multiplex PCR, while TCRdb's copy carries only in-frame clones and drops some. The sample has 150,000 to 200,000 clones, about three quarters seen once. Sequencing was carried out using PBMCs. All receptors come from a woman aged 40 to 50 in good health and CMV-seronegative.

The chain joins TRBV11-2 to TRBJ1-2; D is unresolved. Germline values: CDR1 SGHAT, CDR2 FQNNGV. The V end lost 7 bases, the J end lost 2 bases, and 23 bases lay between the germline ends. The length of the CDR3 is 17 residues. The DNA of the CDR3 is TGTGCCAGCACCCCCAGTCCGGGGAAGCCTGACAACTATGGCTACACCTTC. It translates to CASTPSPGKPDNYGYTF.

J is TRBJ2-1 and V is TRBV9; D perhaps matches TRBD2 (6 bases). This CDR3 has 15 amino acids. The germline gives CDR1 SGDLS, CDR2 YYNGEE. Trimming pared 0 bases from V and 9 bases from J, leaving 16 bases between. The CDR3 DNA follows: TGTGCCAGCAGCGTAGGGGACTCTCAATCAAGTGAGCAGTTCTTC. Translation gives CASSVGDSQSSEQFF.

CDR3 nucleotide sequence: TGTGCCAGCAGCCCCCAAGTGGGGGCTGGCGGCGGGGAGCTGTTTTTT. Translating it yields CASSPQVGAGGGELFF. This chain connects TRBV7-3 to TRBJ2-2; D possibly corresponds to TRBD1 (6 bases). V lost 5 bases, J lost 7 bases, and 20 bases lay in between. CDR1 SGHTA and CDR2 FQGTGA come from the germline V gene. The CDR3 runs to 16 residues.

The chain's CDR3 is CAWSAGVFYEQYF. The CDR3 DNA reads as TGTGCCTGGAGTGCCGGGGTCTTCTACGAGCAGTACTTC. This chain links TRBV30 with TRBJ2-7, with D perhaps TRBD2 (5 bases). The ends were cut back, 1 base at V and 3 bases at J, with 10 bases in the middle. Germline V CDR1 and CDR2: GTSNPN, SVGIG (reference sequence). The CDR3 covers 13 residues.

The chain couples TRBV19 to TRBJ2-7; 7 bases align to TRBD1. Trimming took 5 bases from V and 1 from J; bases not matched to a gene: 8. CDR1 is LNHDA, CDR2 SQIVND, per germline (reference sequence). This CDR3 contains 15 residues. CDR3 DNA: TGTGCCAGTAGTTTCCGGACAGGAGATTCCTACGAGCAGTACTTC. Protein sequence: CASSFRTGDSYEQYF.

This clone was detected a few times. The V and J genes are TRBV5-1 and TRBJ2-1, with TRBD2 matching over 8 bases. The CDR3 spans 16 residues. The junction had 10 bases not matched to a gene; V was cut back by 0 bases and J by 8 bases. Per the germline V gene, CDR1 is SGHRS and CDR2 is YFSETQ. The CDR3 DNA reads TGCGCCAGCAGCTTGGCCGGGAGGGCTGTTTGGGATGAGCAGTTCTTC. It yields the protein CASSLAGRAVWDEQFF.

The chain combines TRBV9 with TRBJ1-2; 11 nucleotides agree with TRBD1. The CDR3 spans 13 residues. Germline assignment: CDR1 SGDLS and CDR2 YYNGEE. The V gene end was trimmed by 7 bases and the J gene end by 7 bases; junction bases not matched to a gene: 6. The CDR3 DNA reads TGTGCCAGCTCCGGGACAGGGGGTCCTGGCTACACCTTC. Its protein is CASSGTGGPGYTF.

The CDR3 loop reads CASSIGTDYGYTF. The CDR3 DNA is TGTGCCAGTAGTATAGGGACAGACTATGGCTACACCTTC. The V gene is TRBV19, the J gene TRBJ1-2; the D gene is possibly TRBD1 (6 bases). The germline V gene has CDR1 LNHDA and CDR2 SQIVND (reference sequence). Trimming removed 1 base from V and 3 bases from J, with 6 bases in between. The CDR3 has 13 residues.

The table lists this clone with a count of one. The chain employs TRBV19 and TRBJ1-4, with 7 positions matching TRBD1. The germline gives CDR1 LNHDA, CDR2 SQIVND (reference sequence). Trimming at V came to 1 base and at J to 5 bases, leaving 7 bases not matched to a gene. The CDR3 runs 16 residues. CDR3 DNA sequence: TGTGCCAGTAGTATAGTCCGGACAGGCGGCAATGAAAAACTGTTTTTT. Translating it yields CASSIVRTGGNEKLFF.

The chain uses TRBV5-6 and TRBJ1-1; possibly TRBD1 for D (6 bases). This CDR3 region has 14 residues. Looked up from germline, CDR1 is SGHDT and CDR2 is YYEEEE. V was clipped by 6 bases and J by 0 bases, with 12 bases between them. The CDR3 loop is CASNYRVVNTEAFF. Written as DNA, the CDR3 is TGTGCCAGCAACTACAGGGTGGTGAACACTGAAGCTTTCTTT. Looking up the rest from reference TRBV5-6 and TRBJ1-1 gives the full variable domain: DAGVTQSPTHLIKTRGQQVTLRCSPKSGHDTVSWYQQALGQGPQFIFQYYEEEERQRGNFPDRFSGHQFPNYSSELNVNALLLGDSALYLCASNYRVVNTEAFFGQGTRLTVV.